The 19 T cell receptor beta chains given below trace back to one sample, sequenced in a study of blood T cell repertoires in COVID-19. Clones were sequenced by immunoSEQ multiplex PCR, and TCRdb holds only the in-frame ones, with some missing. This sample has 130,000 to 150,000 clones; about 76% occur once, and the top ten carry 5%. Sequencing used peripheral blood. The receptor source for this set is a woman in her seventies with COVID-19, enrolled during active disease.

Written as DNA, the CDR3 is TGTGCCAGCAGCTTTGACTCTCACTCGGGCAAAAACATTCAGTACTTC. This encodes CASSFDSHSGKNIQYF. V and J are TRBV11-3 and TRBJ2-4; D gene ambiguous. V gave up 3 bases and J gave up 3 bases, with 15 bases separating them. Germline V gene lookup returns CDR1 SGHNT and CDR2 YENEEA. The CDR3 loop spans 16 amino acids.

This clone was detected only a few times. The V gene is TRBV18, the J gene TRBJ2-7, with TRBD1 matching 9 bases. After removal of 5 bases from V and 4 bases from J, the junction contained 9 bases not matched to a gene. CDR1 is KGHSH, CDR2 LQKENI, per germline. There are 15 residues in the CDR3. CDR3 bases: TGTGCCAGCTCATCTTCCGGGACAGGGAGGTACGAGCAGTACTTC. Encoded protein: CASSSSGTGRYEQYF.

In its sample, this clone was seen many times. V and J are TRBV5-6 and TRBJ1-2; D is ambiguous. Trimming removed 1 base from V and 3 bases from J, with 22 bases in between. The CDR3 extends over 18 amino acids. Germline-derived CDR1 and CDR2 are SGHDT and YYEEEE. CDR3 loop: CASSLLFSGIRPDYGYTF. The CDR3 region has the DNA TGTGCCAGCAGCTTGTTGTTTTCGGGGATCCGACCTGACTATGGCTACACCTTC.

This clone has only one observation. The gene calls are TRBV5-8 and TRBJ1-1; TRBD1 agrees at 8 bases. Trimming cost V 0 bases and J 0 bases; bases outside gene matches: 1. This CDR3 spans 15 amino acids. The germline V gene has CDR1 SGHTS and CDR2 YDEGEE. The CDR3 reads CASSLVDRVNTEAFF. CDR3 DNA: TGTGCCAGCAGCTTGGTGGACAGGGTGAACACTGAAGCTTTCTTT.

The rearrangement joins TRBV19 to TRBJ1-2; 10 bases fit TRBD1. This CDR3 has 13 residues. The junction had 5 bases not matched to a gene; V was cut back by 6 bases and J by 7 bases. Germline CDR1 LNHDA, CDR2 SQIVND (reference sequence). The CDR3 reads CASSDRGHGGYTF. The DNA for the CDR3 is TGTGCCAGTAGCGACAGGGGGCATGGTGGCTACACCTTC.

The chain has TRBV4-3 and TRBJ1-3; no definite D call. Germline CDR1 is LGHNA and CDR2 is YSLEER. Trimming cost V 0 bases and J 3 bases, with 12 bases left between them. There are 16 residues in the CDR3. The CDR3 loop is CASSQDLTSGGNTIYF. In nucleotides, the CDR3 is TGCGCCAGCAGCCAAGATCTTACCTCGGGTGGAAACACCATATATTTT.

This clone was detected once. J is TRBJ2-1 and V is TRBV3-1 (or the pseudogene TRBV3-2); D perhaps matches TRBD2 (6 bases). CDR1 is LGHDT, CDR2 YNNKEL, per germline (reference sequence). The CDR3 length is 17 residues. Trimming removed 2 bases at V and 5 bases at J, with 19 bases between. In nucleotides, the CDR3 is TGTGCCAGCAGCCAAACGATGGGGGGTCCTATGAACAATGAGCAGTTCTTC. As protein: CASSQTMGGPMNNEQFF.

This chain uses TRBV4-2 with TRBJ1-5; TRBD1 might be the D (5 bases). CDR3 length: 16 residues. Trimming stripped 4 bases from V and 5 bases from J, with 18 bases between. Germline assignment: CDR1 LGHNA and CDR2 YNFKEQ. The CDR3 DNA reads TGTGCCAGCAGCCCCGGGGACCGGGGGAGGGATCAGCCCCAGCATTTT. Protein sequence: CASSPGDRGRDQPQHF.

The chain has TRBV25-1 and TRBJ1-4; D unclear. In germline, CDR1 is MGHDK, CDR2 SYGVNS. The CDR3 runs 14 residues. The V end was cut by 4 bases, the J end by 4 bases, with 10 bases between. CDR3 residues: CASSVGGFNEKLFF. CDR3 coding DNA: TGTGCCAGCAGTGTTGGCGGCTTTAATGAAAAACTGTTTTTT.

J is TRBJ2-7 and V is TRBV9, with TRBD2 identical over 9 bases. In germline, CDR1 is SGDLS, CDR2 YYNGEE. Losses at the gene ends were 5 bases for V and 6 bases for J; bases not matched to a gene: 15. This CDR3 has 16 residues. Written as DNA, the CDR3 is TGTGCCAGCAGTCCTATTGGTAGCGGGGGTTCTAGCGAGCAGTACTTC. Its protein is CASSPIGSGGSSEQYF.

In its sample, this clone was seen many times. V usage is TRBV3-1 (or the pseudogene TRBV3-2) and J usage is TRBJ1-1; TRBD1 might be the D (6 bases). Germline CDR1 is LGHDT and CDR2 is YNNKEL (reference sequence). V gave up 3 bases and J gave up 0 bases, with 14 bases separating them. CDR3 length equals 16 residues. CDR3 region: CASSQTRQVMNTEAFF. DNA for the CDR3: TGTGCCAGCAGCCAGACCCGACAGGTGATGAACACTGAAGCTTTCTTT.

This rearrangement joins TRBV24-1 to TRBJ1-1; D possibly corresponds to TRBD1 (5 bases). V was cut by 6 bases and J by 3 bases, with 10 bases left in between. The CDR3 spans 13 residues. Germline V gives CDR1 KGHDR, CDR2 SFDVKD. CDR3 region: CATSKGVDTEAFF. CDR3 coding DNA: TGTGCCACCAGTAAAGGGGTGGACACTGAAGCTTTCTTT.

This clone was counted a single time. This chain uses TRBV4-2 with TRBJ2-7; tentatively, D is TRBD1 (6 bases). This CDR3 is built from 13 residues. Germline CDR1 is LGHNA and CDR2 is YNFKEQ. Trimming removed 4 bases at V and 0 bases at J, with 7 bases between. In nucleotides, the CDR3 is TGTGCCAGCAGCCGGGACATCTCCTACGAGCAGTACTTC. Amino acids: CASSRDISYEQYF.

The table lists this clone with a few counts. The chain carries TRBV9 and TRBJ1-6, with 9 bases matching TRBD1. With V trimmed by 4 bases and J by 10 bases, 15 bases remained unmatched. Germline V gene sequence: CDR1 SGDLS, CDR2 YYNGEE. This CDR3 contains 17 residues. CDR3 loop: CASSPRDRDPLGSPLHF. The CDR3 DNA reads as TGTGCCAGCAGCCCGCGGGACAGGGACCCCCTAGGATCACCCCTCCACTTT. The whole variable domain, filled in from reference TRBV9 and TRBJ1-6, reads DSGVTQTPKHLITATGQRVTLRCSPRSGDLSVYWYQQSLDQGLQFLIQYYNGEERAKGNILERFSAQQFPDLHSELNLSSLELGDSALYFCASSPRDRDPLGSPLHFGNGTRLTVT.

The V and J genes are TRBV28 and TRBJ2-5; D not certain. The V gene's germline CDR1 is MDHEN and CDR2 SYDVKM. The CDR3 spans 12 residues. Trimming left V 2 bases short and J 8 bases short, with 9 bases between. CDR3 residues: CASSLRRVTQYF. The CDR3 region has the DNA TGTGCCAGCAGTTTACGCCGGGTAACCCAGTACTTC.

This clone was observed a few times. V gene TRBV18 combines with J gene TRBJ2-5; 9 nucleotides agree with TRBD1. Per germline, CDR1 KGHSH and CDR2 LQKENI. CDR3 length: 15 amino acids. V lost 6 bases and J lost 5; bases outside the gene matches: 10. The CDR3 spells CASSRQQGARETQYF. CDR3 sequence (DNA): TGTGCCAGCTCCCGCCAACAGGGGGCGAGGGAGACCCAGTACTTC.

The chain couples TRBV7-2 to TRBJ1-1, with D uncertain. This CDR3 is built from 17 residues. Trimming left V 0 bases short and J 1 base short, with 15 bases between. From germline, CDR1 is SGHTA and CDR2 FQGNSA. The CDR3 DNA reads as TGTGCCAGCAGCTTAGCTGCTCGAGGTCGGGGGAACACTGAAGCTTTCTTT. This sequence encodes CASSLAARGRGNTEAFF.

Regarding this clone: The sample carries other DNA sequences with the same CDR3. This sequence joins TRBV5-4 and TRBJ2-2, with TRBD1 matching 9 bases. V trimming: 0 bases; J trimming: 0 bases; junction bases outside the gene matches: 0. CDR3 length: 16 residues. Germline CDR1 reads SGHNT; CDR2 reads YYREEE (reference sequence). CDR3 DNA: TGTGCCAGCAGCTTGGGGACAGGGGCGAACACCGGGGAGCTGTTTTTT. Protein sequence: CASSLGTGANTGELFF.

The V and J genes are TRBV19 and TRBJ2-2, with a possible D match to TRBD2 (6 bases). The CDR3 consists of 14 residues. The V gene lost 3 bases and the J gene lost 6 bases, with 11 bases spanning the gap. Per the germline V gene, CDR1 is LNHDA and CDR2 is SQIVND (reference sequence). CDR3 sequence: CASSIMWGAGELFF. DNA for the CDR3: TGTGCCAGTAGTATTATGTGGGGGGCCGGGGAGCTGTTTTTT.